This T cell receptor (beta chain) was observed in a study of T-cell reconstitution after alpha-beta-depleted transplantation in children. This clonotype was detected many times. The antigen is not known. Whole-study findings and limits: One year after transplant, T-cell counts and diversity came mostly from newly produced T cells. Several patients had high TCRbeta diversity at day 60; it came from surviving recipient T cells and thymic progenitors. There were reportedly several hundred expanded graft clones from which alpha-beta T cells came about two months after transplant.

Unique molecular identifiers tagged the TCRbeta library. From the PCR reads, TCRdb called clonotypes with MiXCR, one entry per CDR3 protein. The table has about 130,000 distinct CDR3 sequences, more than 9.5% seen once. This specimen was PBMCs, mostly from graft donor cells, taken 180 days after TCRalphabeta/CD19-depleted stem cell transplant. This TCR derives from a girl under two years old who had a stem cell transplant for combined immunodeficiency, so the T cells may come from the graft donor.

CDR3 nucleotide sequence: TGTGCCAGCAGCTTAGTCTCGAACCGGGAGCCTCCTTACGAGCAGTACTTC. This encodes CASSLVSNREPPYEQYF. The gene calls are TRBV7-2 and TRBJ2-7; perhaps TRBD2 as D (6 bases). V shed 1 base and J shed 4 bases, with 20 bases lying between them. CDR3 length: 17 residues. Germline V gives CDR1 SGHTA, CDR2 FQGNSA.